This TCR beta chain was found in a study of blood T cell repertoires in COVID-19. Overall study: Spain, Italy and the United States supplied samples that represented acute and convalescent COVID-19. PBMCs, B-cell-depleted T cells, or T cells provided the cDNA or gDNA that made up the material.

Original processing methods: Nucleated cell number was recorded as an estimate derived from reference gene primer amplification. This table comes from immunoSEQ multiplex PCR, and its TCRdb copy is limited to in-frame clones, with some not included. For V, J and clone size, that table is used; D and trimming come from the DNA. The sample contains 150,000 to 200,000 clones, roughly 86% of which appear only once. Trimming took off 0 bases at V and 2 bases at J, with 7 bases between the two ends. The CDR3 runs 14 residues. Germline assignment: CDR1 LGHNA and CDR2 YNFKEQ. The TCR originated in a woman of 80 years or more in a cohort sampled during active or convalescent COVID-19. The sample was peripheral blood. The rearrangement joins TRBV4-2 to TRBJ1-1; D uncertain. CDR3 in amino acids: CASSQEWANTEAFF. The CDR3 nucleotides read TGTGCCAGCAGCCAAGAGTGGGCTAACACTGAAGCTTTCTTT.